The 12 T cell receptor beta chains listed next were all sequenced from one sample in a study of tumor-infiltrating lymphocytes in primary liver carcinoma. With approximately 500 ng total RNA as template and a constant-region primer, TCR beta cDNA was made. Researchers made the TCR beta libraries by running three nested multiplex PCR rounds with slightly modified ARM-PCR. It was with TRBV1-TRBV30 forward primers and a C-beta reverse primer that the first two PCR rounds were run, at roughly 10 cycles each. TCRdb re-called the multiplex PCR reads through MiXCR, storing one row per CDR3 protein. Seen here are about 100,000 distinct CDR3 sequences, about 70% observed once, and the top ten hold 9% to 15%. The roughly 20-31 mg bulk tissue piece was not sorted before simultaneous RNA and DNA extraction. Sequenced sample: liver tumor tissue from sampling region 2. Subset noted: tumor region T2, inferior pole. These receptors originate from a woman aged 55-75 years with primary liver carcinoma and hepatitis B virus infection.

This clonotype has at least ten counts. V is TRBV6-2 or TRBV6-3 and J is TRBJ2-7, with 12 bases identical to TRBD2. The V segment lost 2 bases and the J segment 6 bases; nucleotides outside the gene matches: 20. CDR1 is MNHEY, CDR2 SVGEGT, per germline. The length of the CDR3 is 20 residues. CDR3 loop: CASSYLGQGLTSGRMAEQYF. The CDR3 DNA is TGTGCCAGCAGTTACCTTGGACAGGGTTTGACTAGCGGGAGAATGGCCGAGCAGTACTTC.

In DNA form, the CDR3 reads TGTGCCAGCCTTATGGGGACGGAGAGGAATACTGAAGCTTTCTTT. It encodes CASLMGTERNTEAFF. The chain joins TRBV12-3 or TRBV12-4 to TRBJ1-1; TRBD1 is a possible D gene (5 bases). The CDR3 length is 15 residues. Between the trimmed V and J ends, which lost 8 bases and 5 bases, there was a span of 21 bases.

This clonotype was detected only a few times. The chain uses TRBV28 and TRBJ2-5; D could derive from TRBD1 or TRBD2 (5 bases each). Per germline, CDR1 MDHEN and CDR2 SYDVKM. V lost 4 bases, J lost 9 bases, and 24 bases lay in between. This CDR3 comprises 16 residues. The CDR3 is CASSSQLLGVRSSQYF. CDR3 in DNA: TGTGCCAGCAGTTCCCAGCTCCTGGGGGTCCGATCGTCCCAGTACTTC.

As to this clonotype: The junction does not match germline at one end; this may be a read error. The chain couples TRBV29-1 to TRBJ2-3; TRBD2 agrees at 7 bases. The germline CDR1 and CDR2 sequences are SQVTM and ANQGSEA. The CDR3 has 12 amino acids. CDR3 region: CSVESGADTRYF. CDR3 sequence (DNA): TGCAGCGTTGAGAGCGGGGCAGATACGCGGTATTTT.

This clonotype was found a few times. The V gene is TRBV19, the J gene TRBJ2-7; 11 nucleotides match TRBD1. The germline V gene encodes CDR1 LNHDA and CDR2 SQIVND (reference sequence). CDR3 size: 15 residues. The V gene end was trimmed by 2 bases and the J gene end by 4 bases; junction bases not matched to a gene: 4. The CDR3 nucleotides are TGTGCCAGTAGTATAAGTGGACAGGGGGCTTACGAGCAGTACTTC. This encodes CASSISGQGAYEQYF.

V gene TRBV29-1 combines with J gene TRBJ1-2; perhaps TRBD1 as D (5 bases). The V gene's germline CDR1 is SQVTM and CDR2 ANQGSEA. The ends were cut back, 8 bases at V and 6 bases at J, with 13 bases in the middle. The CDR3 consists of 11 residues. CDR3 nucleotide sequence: TGCAGCCTTGGGGGGGGGAATGGCTACACCTTC. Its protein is CSLGGGNGYTF.

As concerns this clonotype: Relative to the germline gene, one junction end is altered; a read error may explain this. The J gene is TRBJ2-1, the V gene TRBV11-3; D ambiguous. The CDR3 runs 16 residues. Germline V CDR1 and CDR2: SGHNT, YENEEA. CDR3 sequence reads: CASSLGGVVGRNEQFF. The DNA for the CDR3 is TGTGCTAGCAGCTTAGGTGGCGTAGTAGGGCGAAATGAGCAGTTCTTC.

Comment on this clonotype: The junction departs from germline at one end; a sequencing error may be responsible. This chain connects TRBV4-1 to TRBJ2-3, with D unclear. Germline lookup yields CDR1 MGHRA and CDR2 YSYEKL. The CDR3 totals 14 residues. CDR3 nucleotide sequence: TGCACCAGCAGCCACACGATCGGAACAGATACGCAGTATTTT. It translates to CTSSHTIGTDTQYF.

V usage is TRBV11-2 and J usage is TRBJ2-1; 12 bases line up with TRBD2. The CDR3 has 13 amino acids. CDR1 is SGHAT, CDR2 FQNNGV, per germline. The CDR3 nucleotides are TGTGTCAGTAGCTGGACTAGCGGGGCAGAACAGTTCTTC. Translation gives CVSSWTSGAEQFF.

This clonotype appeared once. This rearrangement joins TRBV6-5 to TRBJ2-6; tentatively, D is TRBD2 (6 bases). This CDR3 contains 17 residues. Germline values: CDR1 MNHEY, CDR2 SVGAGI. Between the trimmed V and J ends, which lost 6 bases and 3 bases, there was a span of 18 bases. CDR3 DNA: TGTGCCAGCAGAGAGTGGGAGGCCTTCCATGGGGCCAACGTCCTGACTTTC. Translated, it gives CASREWEAFHGANVLTF.

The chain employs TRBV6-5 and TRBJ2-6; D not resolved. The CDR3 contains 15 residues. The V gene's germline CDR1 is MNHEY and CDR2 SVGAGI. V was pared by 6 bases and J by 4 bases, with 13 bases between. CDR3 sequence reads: CASSNGETGANVLTF. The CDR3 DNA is TGTGCCAGCAGCAATGGAGAGACGGGGGCCAACGTCCTGACTTTC.

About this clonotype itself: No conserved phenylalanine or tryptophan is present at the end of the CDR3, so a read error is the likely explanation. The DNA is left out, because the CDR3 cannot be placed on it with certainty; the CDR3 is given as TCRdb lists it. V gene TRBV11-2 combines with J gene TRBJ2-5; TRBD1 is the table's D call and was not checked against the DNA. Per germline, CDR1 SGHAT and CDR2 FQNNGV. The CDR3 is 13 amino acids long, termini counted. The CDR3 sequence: CTSSLHIGDREYL.